This T cell receptor (beta chain) was sequenced during a study of shared clonotypes between healthy human individuals. About 200 ng DNA, tens of thousands of T cell genomes, went into each sorted-subset replicate PCR. The protocol was immunoSEQ multiplex PCR, while the TCRdb copy is restricted to in-frame clones and leaves out a portion. The sample includes 2,500,000 or so clones, about 90% of them seen just once. CDR1 and CDR2 (germline): MDHEN, SYDVKM. Trimming shortened V by 4 bases and J by 8 bases, and 14 bases separated the two germline ends. There are 13 residues in the CDR3. This clonotype originated in a man aged 18 to 30 in good health. Some clones in this sample may be carry-over from other donors' samples. Material for sequencing was naive CD4+ T cells from PBMCs. Documented subset: CD45RA+ positively selected. This rearrangement joins TRBV28 to TRBJ1-1; D is unclear. The CDR3 nucleotides read TGTGCCAGCAGTTCTGAACGGCCTCTGGAAGCTTTCTTT. Protein product: CASSSERPLEAFF.